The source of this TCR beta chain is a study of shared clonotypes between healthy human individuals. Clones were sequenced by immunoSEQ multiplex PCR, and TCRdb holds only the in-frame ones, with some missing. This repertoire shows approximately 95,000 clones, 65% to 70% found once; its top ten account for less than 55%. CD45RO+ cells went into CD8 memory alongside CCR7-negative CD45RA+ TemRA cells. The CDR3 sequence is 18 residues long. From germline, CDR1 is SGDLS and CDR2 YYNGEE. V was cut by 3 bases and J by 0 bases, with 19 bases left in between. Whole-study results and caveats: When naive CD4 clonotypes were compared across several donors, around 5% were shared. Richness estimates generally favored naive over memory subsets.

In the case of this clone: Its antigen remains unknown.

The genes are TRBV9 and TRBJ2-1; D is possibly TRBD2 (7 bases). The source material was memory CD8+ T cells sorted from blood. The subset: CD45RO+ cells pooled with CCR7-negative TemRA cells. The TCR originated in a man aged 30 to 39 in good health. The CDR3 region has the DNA TGTGCCAGCAGCGGACTGGGGGGGCTCGGAATCTCCTACAATGAGCAGTTCTTC. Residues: CASSGLGGLGISYNEQFF.